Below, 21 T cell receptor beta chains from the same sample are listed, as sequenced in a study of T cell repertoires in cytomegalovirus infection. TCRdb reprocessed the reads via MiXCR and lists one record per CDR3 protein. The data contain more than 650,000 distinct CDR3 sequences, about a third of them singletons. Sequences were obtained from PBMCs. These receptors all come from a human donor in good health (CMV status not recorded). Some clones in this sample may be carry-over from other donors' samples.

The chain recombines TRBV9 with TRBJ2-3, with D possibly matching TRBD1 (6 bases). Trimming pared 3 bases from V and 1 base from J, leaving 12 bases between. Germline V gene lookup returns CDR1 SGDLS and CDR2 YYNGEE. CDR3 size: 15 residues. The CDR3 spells CASSAQNRGTDTQYF. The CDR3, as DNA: TGTGCCAGCAGCGCACAGAACAGGGGCACAGATACGCAGTATTTT.

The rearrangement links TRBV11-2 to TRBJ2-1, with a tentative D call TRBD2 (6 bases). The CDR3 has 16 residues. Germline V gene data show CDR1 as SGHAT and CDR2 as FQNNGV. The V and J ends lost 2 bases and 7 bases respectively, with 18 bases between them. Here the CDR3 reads CASSLLAGKLSNEQFF. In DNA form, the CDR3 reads TGTGCCAGCAGCTTACTGGCGGGGAAGCTTTCGAATGAGCAGTTCTTC.

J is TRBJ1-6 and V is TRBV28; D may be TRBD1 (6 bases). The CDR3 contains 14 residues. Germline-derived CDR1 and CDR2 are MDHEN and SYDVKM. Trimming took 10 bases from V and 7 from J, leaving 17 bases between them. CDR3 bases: TGTGCCACCTTACAGGGATCTCGGAATTCACCCCTCCACTTT. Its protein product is CATLQGSRNSPLHF.

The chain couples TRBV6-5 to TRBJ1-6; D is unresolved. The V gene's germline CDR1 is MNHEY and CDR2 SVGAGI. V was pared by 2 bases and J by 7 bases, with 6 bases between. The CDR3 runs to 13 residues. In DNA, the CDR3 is TGTGCCAGCAGTTACATGGGGAATTCACCCCTCCACTTT. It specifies CASSYMGNSPLHF.

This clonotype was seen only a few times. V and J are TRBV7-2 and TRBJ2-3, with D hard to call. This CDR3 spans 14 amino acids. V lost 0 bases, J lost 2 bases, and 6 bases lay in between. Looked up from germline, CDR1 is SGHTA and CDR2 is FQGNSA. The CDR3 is CASSLAGITDTQYF. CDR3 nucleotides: TGTGCCAGCAGCTTAGCTGGGATCACAGATACGCAGTATTTT.

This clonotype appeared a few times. The CDR3 is CASSLKDEQFF. Written as DNA, the CDR3 is TGTGCCAGCAGCCTAAAGGATGAGCAGTTCTTC. The V gene is TRBV7-9, the J gene TRBJ2-1; no firm D call. V was shortened by 5 bases and J by 8 bases, with 7 bases between the two germline ends. CDR1 is SEHNR and CDR2 is FQNEAQ in the germline V gene (reference sequence). The CDR3 has 11 amino acids.

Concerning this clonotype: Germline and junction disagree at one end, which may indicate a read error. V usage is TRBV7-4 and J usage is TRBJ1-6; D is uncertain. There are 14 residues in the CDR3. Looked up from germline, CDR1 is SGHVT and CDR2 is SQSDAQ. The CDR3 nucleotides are TGTGCCAGCAGCTTAGTGACTTTTGGTTCACCCCTCAACTTT. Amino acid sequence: CASSLVTFGSPLNF.

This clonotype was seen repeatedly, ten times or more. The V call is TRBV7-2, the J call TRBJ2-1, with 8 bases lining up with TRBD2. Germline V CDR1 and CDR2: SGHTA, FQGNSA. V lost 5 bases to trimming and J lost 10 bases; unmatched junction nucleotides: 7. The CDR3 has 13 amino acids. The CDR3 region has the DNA TGTGCCAGCAGCCGGGGGGGATCTGAGGAGCAGTTCTTC. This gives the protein CASSRGGSEEQFF.

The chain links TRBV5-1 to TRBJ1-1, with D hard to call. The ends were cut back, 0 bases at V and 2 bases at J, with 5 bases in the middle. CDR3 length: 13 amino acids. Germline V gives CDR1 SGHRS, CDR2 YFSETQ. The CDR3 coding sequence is TGCGCCAGCAGCTTGGATATCAACACTGAAGCTTTCTTT. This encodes CASSLDINTEAFF.

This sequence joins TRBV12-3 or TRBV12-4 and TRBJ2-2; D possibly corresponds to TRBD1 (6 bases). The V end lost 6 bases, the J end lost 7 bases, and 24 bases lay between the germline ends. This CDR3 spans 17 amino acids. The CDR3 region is CASSPEKTQRQDGELFF. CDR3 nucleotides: TGTGCCAGCAGCCCAGAGAAAACTCAAAGACAGGACGGGGAGCTGTTTTTT.

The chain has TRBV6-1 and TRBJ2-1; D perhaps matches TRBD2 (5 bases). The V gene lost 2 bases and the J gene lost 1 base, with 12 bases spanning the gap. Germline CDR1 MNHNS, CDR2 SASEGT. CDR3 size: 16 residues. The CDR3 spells CASSERGWESYNEQFF. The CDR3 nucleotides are TGTGCCAGCAGTGAACGAGGGTGGGAGTCCTACAATGAGCAGTTCTTC.

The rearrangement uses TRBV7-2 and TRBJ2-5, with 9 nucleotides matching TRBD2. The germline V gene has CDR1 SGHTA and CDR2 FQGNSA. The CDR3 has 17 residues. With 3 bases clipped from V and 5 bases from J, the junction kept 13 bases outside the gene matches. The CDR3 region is CASSFSDISGSGETQYF. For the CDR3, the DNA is TGTGCCAGCAGCTTCTCCGACATTAGCGGGAGCGGCGAGACCCAGTACTTC.

The CDR3 loop is CSARMRTLGNPQHF. The CDR3 DNA reads as TGCAGTGCTAGAATGCGGACACTCGGGAATCCCCAGCATTTT. The chain employs TRBV20-1 and TRBJ1-5; D possibly corresponds to TRBD1 (5 bases). Germline V lookup: CDR1 DFQATT, CDR2 SNEGSKA (reference sequence). V lost 2 bases to trimming and J lost 10 bases, with 18 bases between them. This CDR3 is built from 14 residues.

The CDR3 protein is CASSSLTTGTGNEKLFF. The DNA of the CDR3 is TGTGCCAGCAGCTCGCTTACAACCGGGACGGGCAATGAAAAACTGTTTTTT. V and J are TRBV7-9 and TRBJ1-4; tentative D call: TRBD1 (5 bases). The V end was cut by 4 bases, the J end by 5 bases, with 20 bases between. This CDR3 region has 17 residues. CDR1 is SEHNR and CDR2 is FQNEAQ in the germline V gene (reference sequence).

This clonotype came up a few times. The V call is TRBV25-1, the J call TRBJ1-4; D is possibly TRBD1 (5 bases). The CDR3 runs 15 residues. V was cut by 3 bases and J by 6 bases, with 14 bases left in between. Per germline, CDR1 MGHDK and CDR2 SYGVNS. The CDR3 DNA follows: TGTGCCAGCAGTGACCCGGGACGTAGAGATGAAAAACTGTTTTTT. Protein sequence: CASSDPGRRDEKLFF.

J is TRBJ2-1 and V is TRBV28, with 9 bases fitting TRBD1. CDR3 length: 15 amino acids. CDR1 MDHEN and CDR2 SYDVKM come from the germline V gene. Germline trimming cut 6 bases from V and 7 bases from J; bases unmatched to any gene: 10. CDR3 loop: CASSRHLGQGNEQFF. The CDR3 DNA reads TGTGCCAGCAGCCGACACCTGGGACAGGGTAATGAGCAGTTCTTC.

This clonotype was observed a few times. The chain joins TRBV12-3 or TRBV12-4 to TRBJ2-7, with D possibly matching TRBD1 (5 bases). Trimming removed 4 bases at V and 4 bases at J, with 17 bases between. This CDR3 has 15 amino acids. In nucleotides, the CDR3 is TGTGCCAGCAGTTCCCCCAAGGGGTCTGGGTACGAGCAGTACTTC. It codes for CASSSPKGSGYEQYF.

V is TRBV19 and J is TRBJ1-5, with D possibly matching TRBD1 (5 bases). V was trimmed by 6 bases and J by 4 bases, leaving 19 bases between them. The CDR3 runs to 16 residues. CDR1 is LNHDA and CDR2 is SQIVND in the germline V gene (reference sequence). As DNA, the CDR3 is TGTGCCAGTAGCCGATTCGTCCGGGACCCAAATCAGCCCCAGCATTTT. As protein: CASSRFVRDPNQPQHF.

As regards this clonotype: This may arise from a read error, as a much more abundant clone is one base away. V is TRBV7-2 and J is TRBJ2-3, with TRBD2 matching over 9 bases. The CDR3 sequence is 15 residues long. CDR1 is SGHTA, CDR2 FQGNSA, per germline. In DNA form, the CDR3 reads TGTGCCAGCAGCTTAATAGCGGGAGCAAAAGATACGAAGTATTTT. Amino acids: CASSLIAGAKDTKYF.

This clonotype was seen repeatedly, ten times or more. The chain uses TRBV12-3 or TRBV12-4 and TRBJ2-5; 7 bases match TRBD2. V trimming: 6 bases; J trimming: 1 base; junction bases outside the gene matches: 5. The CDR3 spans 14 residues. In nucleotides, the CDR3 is TGTGCCAGCAGGGCTAGCGGAGGCCAAGAGACCCAGTACTTC. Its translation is CASRASGGQETQYF.

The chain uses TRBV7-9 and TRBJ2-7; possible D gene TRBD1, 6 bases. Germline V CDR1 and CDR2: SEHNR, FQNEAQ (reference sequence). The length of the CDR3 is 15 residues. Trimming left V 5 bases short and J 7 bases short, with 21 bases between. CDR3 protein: CASSDRTTGHQEQYF. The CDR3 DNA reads TGTGCCAGCAGCGATCGAACGACAGGTCACCAAGAGCAGTACTTC. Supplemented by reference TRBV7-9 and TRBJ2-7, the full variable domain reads DTGVSQNPRHKITKRGQNVTFRCDPISEHNRLYWYRQTLGQGPEFLTYFQNEAQLEKSRLLSDRFSAERPKGSFSTLEIQRTEQGDSAMYLCASSDRTTGHQEQYFGPGTRLTVT.